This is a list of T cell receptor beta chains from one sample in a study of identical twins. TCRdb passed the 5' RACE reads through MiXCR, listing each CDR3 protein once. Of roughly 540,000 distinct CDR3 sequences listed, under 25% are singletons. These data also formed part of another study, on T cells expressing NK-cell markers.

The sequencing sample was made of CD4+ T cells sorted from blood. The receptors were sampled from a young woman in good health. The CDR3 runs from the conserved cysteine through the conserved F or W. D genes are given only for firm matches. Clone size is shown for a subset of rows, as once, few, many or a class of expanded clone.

cdr3_aa: CARGRTEAFF; cdr3_nt: TGTGCCAGAGGAAGGACTGAAGCTTTCTTT; j_call: TRBJ1-1; v_call: TRBV6-5; clone_size: few; d_call: .
cdr3_aa: CSAYAAHQPQHF; cdr3_nt: TGCAGTGCTTACGCGGCCCATCAGCCCCAGCATTTT; j_call: TRBJ1-5; v_call: TRBV20-1; clone_size: many; d_call: .
cdr3_aa: CSATGTGANEQFF; cdr3_nt: TGCAGTGCTACCGGGACAGGGGCGAATGAGCAGTTCTTC; j_call: TRBJ2-1; v_call: TRBV20-1; clone_size: few; d_call: TRBD1
cdr3_aa: CASRDSPTTNYGYTF; cdr3_nt: TGCGCCAGCCGGGACAGTCCGACTACTAACTATGGCTACACCTTC; j_call: TRBJ1-2; v_call: TRBV5-1; clone_size: .; d_call: TRBD1
cdr3_aa: CSARESGSTGELFF; cdr3_nt: TGCAGTGCTAGAGAGTCAGGGAGCACCGGGGAGCTGTTTTTT; j_call: TRBJ2-2; v_call: TRBV20-1; clone_size: few; d_call: .
cdr3_aa: CSARIARWVVDTQYF; cdr3_nt: TGCAGTGCTAGGATCGCCCGTTGGGTAGTAGATACGCAGTATTTT; j_call: TRBJ2-3; v_call: TRBV20-1; clone_size: .; d_call: .
cdr3_aa: CASSLTRGNNQPQHF; cdr3_nt: TGTGCCAGCAGCTTAACTCGGGGTAACAATCAGCCCCAGCATTTT; j_call: TRBJ1-5; v_call: TRBV7-2; clone_size: .; d_call: .
cdr3_aa: CAISDRVQTGELFF; cdr3_nt: TGTGCCATCAGTGACAGGGTGCAAACCGGGGAGCTGTTTTTT; j_call: TRBJ2-2; v_call: TRBV10-3; clone_size: .; d_call: .
cdr3_aa: CASSLQRLDYEQYF; cdr3_nt: TGTGCCAGCAGCTTGCAGCGGCTAGACTACGAGCAGTACTTC; j_call: TRBJ2-7; v_call: TRBV7-9; clone_size: .; d_call: .
cdr3_aa: CAIKGQGTSGQETQYF; cdr3_nt: TGTGCCATCAAAGGACAGGGGACCTCGGGACAAGAGACCCAGTACTTC; j_call: TRBJ2-5; v_call: TRBV10-3; clone_size: few; d_call: TRBD1
cdr3_aa: CASSQLQGYGETQYF; cdr3_nt: TGCGCCAGCAGCCAGCTGCAGGGGTATGGGGAGACCCAGTACTTC; j_call: TRBJ2-5; v_call: TRBV4-3; clone_size: .; d_call: .
cdr3_aa: CASKDGGKETQYF; cdr3_nt: TGTGCCAGCAAAGACGGGGGGAAAGAGACCCAGTACTTC; j_call: TRBJ2-5; v_call: TRBV6-1; clone_size: .; d_call: TRBD2
cdr3_aa: CASSEIGEGELFF; cdr3_nt: TGTGCCAGCAGTGAAATCGGGGAGGGGGAGCTGTTTTTT; j_call: TRBJ2-2; v_call: TRBV2; clone_size: many; d_call: .
cdr3_aa: CSVEGKDAYYGYTF; cdr3_nt: TGCAGCGTTGAAGGGAAGGACGCCTACTATGGCTACACCTTC; j_call: TRBJ1-2; v_call: TRBV29-1; clone_size: few; d_call: .
cdr3_aa: CSARVRDLTDTQYF; cdr3_nt: TGCAGTGCTAGAGTTAGGGATTTAACAGATACGCAGTATTTT; j_call: TRBJ2-3; v_call: TRBV20-1; clone_size: .; d_call: .
cdr3_aa: CASSWVPGDTEAFF; cdr3_nt: TGTGCCAGCAGCTGGGTCCCTGGGGACACTGAAGCTTTCTTT; j_call: TRBJ1-1; v_call: TRBV5-5; clone_size: few; d_call: .
cdr3_aa: CASSLEQPNTGELFF; cdr3_nt: TGCGCCAGCAGCTTGGAACAGCCGAACACCGGGGAGCTGTTTTTT; j_call: TRBJ2-2; v_call: TRBV5-1; clone_size: few; d_call: .
cdr3_aa: CASSPWGTYEQYF; cdr3_nt: TGCGCCAGCTCACCCTGGGGGACCTACGAGCAGTACTTC; j_call: TRBJ2-7; v_call: TRBV10-1; clone_size: .; d_call: .
cdr3_aa: CASSKWQGDNQPQHF; cdr3_nt: TGTGCCAGCAGTAAATGGCAGGGGGACAATCAGCCCCAGCATTTT; j_call: TRBJ1-5; v_call: TRBV12-3/TRBV12-4; clone_size: .; d_call: TRBD1
cdr3_aa: CASSYNDPTVYGYTF; cdr3_nt: TGTGCCAGCAGTTACAATGATCCGACAGTCTATGGCTACACCTTC; j_call: TRBJ1-2; v_call: TRBV6-5; clone_size: many; d_call: .
cdr3_aa: CASGLVGLEGGEQFF; cdr3_nt: TGTGCTAGTGGTTTGGTCGGGCTAGAGGGAGGTGAGCAGTTCTTC; j_call: TRBJ2-1; v_call: TRBV12-5; clone_size: .; d_call: .
cdr3_aa: CASSHGTSGTDTQYF; cdr3_nt: TGCGCCAGCAGCCACGGGACTAGCGGCACAGATACGCAGTATTTT; j_call: TRBJ2-3; v_call: TRBV10-1; clone_size: .; d_call: TRBD2
cdr3_aa: CASSLDVPYGYTF; cdr3_nt: TGTGCCAGCAGCTTAGATGTGCCCTATGGCTACACCTTC; j_call: TRBJ1-2; v_call: TRBV7-2; clone_size: .; d_call: .
cdr3_aa: CASSPGTRDTGELFF; cdr3_nt: TGTGCCAGCTCACCAGGGACTAGGGACACCGGGGAGCTGTTTTTT; j_call: TRBJ2-2; v_call: TRBV18; clone_size: .; d_call: TRBD2
cdr3_aa: CASSLRGLQETQYF; cdr3_nt: TGTGCCAGCAGCCTTCGGGGGTTACAAGAGACCCAGTACTTC; j_call: TRBJ2-5; v_call: TRBV5-6; clone_size: many; d_call: .